The clone carrying this TCR beta chain has a single count. Its antigen is undetermined. Trimming shortened V by 4 bases and J by 3 bases, and 11 bases separated the two germline ends. Germline CDR1 is SGHRS and CDR2 is YFSETQ. This CDR3 spans 14 amino acids. This record comes from a study of cytomegalovirus exposure and HLA in healthy donors. A multiplex PCR was run with 60 Vbeta primers and 13 Jbeta primers. Sequenced by immunoSEQ multiplex PCR; TCRdb stores in-frame clones only, minus some. The sample carries 95,000 to 130,000 clones, around 70% recorded once. Study results and limitations: Several of the most significant clusters were apparently associated with common viral pathogens in a later analysis.

Sequenced: PBMCs. This TCR was recovered from a woman younger than 30 in good health and CMV-seronegative. The rearrangement uses TRBV5-1 and TRBJ2-1; D remains unclear. CDR3 in amino acids: CASSIKYGYNEQFF. The CDR3 nucleotides read TGCGCCAGCAGCATCAAGTACGGCTACAATGAGCAGTTCTTC.